The clone carrying this T cell receptor beta chain was seen ten or more times. The antigen is unknown. TCR beta VDJ and CDR3 profiles were obtained from a genomic DNA template. MiXCR, run by TCRdb on the reads, gives a single entry per CDR3 protein. Of a few hundred thousand distinct CDR3 sequences in the sample, around 30% are singletons; the top ten hold less than 0.85%. The sample comes from a study of CD8+CD57+ T cells in acquired aplastic anemia. Only patients with CD8+CD57+ cell expansion on flow cytometry were chosen for sequencing. V was pared by 4 bases and J by 4 bases, with 9 bases of the junction left unmatched. CDR1 and CDR2 from the germline V gene are SGHAT and FQNNGV. This CDR3 is 15 amino acids long. Findings of the study overall: Almost 30 shared CD8+ CDR3s appeared highly expressed within patients' immunodominant clones.

The chain employs TRBV11-2 and TRBJ2-5, with 7 bases identical to TRBD1. This receptor was identified in a human donor with aplastic anemia. Material for sequencing was sorted CD4+, CD8+, or CD8+CD57+ T cells (not recorded which) from PBMCs. The CDR3: CASSSPLTGAETQYF. The CDR3 DNA sequence: TGTGCCAGCAGCTCACCTTTAACAGGGGCAGAGACCCAGTACTTC.